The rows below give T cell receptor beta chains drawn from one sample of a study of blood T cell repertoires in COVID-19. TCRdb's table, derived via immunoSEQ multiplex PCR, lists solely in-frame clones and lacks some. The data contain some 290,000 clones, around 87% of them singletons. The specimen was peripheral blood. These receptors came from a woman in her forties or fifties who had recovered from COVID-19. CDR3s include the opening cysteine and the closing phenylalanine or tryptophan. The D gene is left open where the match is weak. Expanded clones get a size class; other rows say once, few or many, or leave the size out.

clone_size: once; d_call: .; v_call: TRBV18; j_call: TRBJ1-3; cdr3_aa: CASSPPAGSGNTIYF; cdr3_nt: TGTGCCAGCTCACCACCGGCAGGGTCTGGAAACACCATATATTTT
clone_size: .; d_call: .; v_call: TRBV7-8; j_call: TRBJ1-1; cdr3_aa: CASSPWTKGTEAFF; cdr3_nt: TGTGCCAGCAGCCCTTGGACGAAGGGGACTGAAGCTTTCTTT
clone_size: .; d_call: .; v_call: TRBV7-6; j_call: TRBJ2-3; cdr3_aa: CASRHSTDTQYF; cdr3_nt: TGTGCCAGCAGACACAGCACAGATACGCAGTATTTT
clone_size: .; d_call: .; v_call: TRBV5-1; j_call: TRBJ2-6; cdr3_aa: CASSGLGAVGANVLTF; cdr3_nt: TGCGCCAGCAGCGGTTTGGGGGCGGTGGGGGCCAACGTCCTGACTTTC
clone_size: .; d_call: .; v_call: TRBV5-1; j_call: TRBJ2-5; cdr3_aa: CATAGGGGEETQYF; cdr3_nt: TGCGCCACCGCAGGAGGCGGTGGGGAAGAGACCCAGTACTTC
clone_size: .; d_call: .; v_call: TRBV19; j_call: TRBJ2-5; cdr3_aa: CASSIGGRIQETQYF; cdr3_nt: TGTGCCAGTAGTATTGGTGGCCGTATCCAAGAGACCCAGTACTTC
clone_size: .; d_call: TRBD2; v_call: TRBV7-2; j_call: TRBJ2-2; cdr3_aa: CASSHNTGGNTGELFF; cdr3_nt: TGTGCCAGCAGCCACAATACGGGGGGGAACACCGGGGAGCTGTTTTTT
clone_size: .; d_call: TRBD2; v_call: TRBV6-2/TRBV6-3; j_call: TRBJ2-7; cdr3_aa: CASSLGLAGGYEQYF; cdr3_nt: TGTGCCAGCAGCCTCGGACTAGCGGGGGGGTACGAGCAGTACTTC
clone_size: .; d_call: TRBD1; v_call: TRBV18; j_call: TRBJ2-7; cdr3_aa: CASSPPVQGTYEQYF; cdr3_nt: TGTGCCAGCTCACCACCAGTACAGGGGACCTACGAGCAGTACTTC
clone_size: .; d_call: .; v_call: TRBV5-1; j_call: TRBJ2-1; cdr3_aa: CASSPTRRSYNEQFF; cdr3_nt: TGCGCCAGCAGCCCGACACGCCGAAGCTACAATGAGCAGTTCTTC
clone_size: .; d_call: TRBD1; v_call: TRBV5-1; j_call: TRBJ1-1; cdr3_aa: CASSLKTGALNTEAFF; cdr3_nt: TGCGCCAGCAGCTTAAAAACAGGGGCCTTGAACACTGAAGCTTTCTTT
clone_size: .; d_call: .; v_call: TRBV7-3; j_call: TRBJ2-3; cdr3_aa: CASSPRARETQYF; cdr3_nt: TGTGCCAGCAGCCCCCGGGCGAGGGAGACGCAGTATTTT
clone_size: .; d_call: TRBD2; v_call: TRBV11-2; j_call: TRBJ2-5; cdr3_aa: CASSPRGGAGETQYF; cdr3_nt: TGTGCCAGCAGCCCCCGGGGGGGGGCCGGGGAGACCCAGTACTTC
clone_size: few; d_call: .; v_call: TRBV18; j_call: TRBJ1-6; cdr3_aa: CASSPSGGINSPLHF; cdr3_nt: TGTGCCAGCTCCCCCTCCGGAGGGATTAATTCACCCCTCCACTTT
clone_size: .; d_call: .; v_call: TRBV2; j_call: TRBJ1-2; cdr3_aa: CASRGGANYGYTF; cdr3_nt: TGTGCCAGCAGGGGGGGAGCTAACTATGGCTACACCTTC
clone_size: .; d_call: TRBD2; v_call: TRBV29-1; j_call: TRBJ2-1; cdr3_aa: CSVDPKAGDPYNEQFF; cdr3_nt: TGCAGCGTTGACCCGAAGGCGGGGGACCCCTACAATGAGCAGTTCTTC
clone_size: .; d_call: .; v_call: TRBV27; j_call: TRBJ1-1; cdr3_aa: CASRMPGHTEAFF; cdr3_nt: TGTGCCAGTCGTATGCCAGGCCACACTGAAGCTTTCTTT
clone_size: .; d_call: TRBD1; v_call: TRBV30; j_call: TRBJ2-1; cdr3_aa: CAWGLGQGWRNEQFF; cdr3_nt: TGTGCCTGGGGCCTCGGACAGGGGTGGAGGAATGAGCAGTTCTTC
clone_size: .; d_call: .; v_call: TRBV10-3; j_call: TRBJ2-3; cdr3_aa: CAISADGGADTQYF; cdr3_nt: TGTGCCATCAGTGCGGACGGGGGAGCAGATACGCAGTATTTT
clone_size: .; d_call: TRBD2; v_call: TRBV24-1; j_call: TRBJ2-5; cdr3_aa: CATSDGGSPLETQYF; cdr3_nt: TGTGCCACCAGTGACGGGGGGTCCCCTCTGGAGACCCAGTACTTC
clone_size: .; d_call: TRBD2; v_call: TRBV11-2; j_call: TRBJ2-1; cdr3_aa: CASSIYGGAYNEQFF; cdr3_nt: TGTGCCAGCAGTATATACGGGGGGGCCTACAATGAGCAGTTCTTC
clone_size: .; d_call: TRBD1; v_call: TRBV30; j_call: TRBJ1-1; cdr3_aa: CAWGGTAILNTEAFF; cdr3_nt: TGTGCCTGGGGAGGGACAGCGATACTGAACACTGAAGCTTTCTTT
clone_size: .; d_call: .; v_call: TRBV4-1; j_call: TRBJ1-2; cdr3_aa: CASSQSQQGTNYGYTF; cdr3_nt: TGCGCCAGCAGCCAGTCGCAGCAGGGGACGAACTATGGCTACACCTTC
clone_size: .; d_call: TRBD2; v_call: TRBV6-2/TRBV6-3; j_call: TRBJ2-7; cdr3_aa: CASSYHPGREGPYEQYF; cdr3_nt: TGTGCCAGCAGTTATCACCCCGGAAGGGAGGGTCCCTACGAGCAGTACTTC
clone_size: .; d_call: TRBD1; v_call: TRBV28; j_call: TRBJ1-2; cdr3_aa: CASSSLDRVRYGYTF; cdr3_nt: TGTGCCAGCAGCTCACTAGACAGGGTCCGGTATGGCTACACCTTC
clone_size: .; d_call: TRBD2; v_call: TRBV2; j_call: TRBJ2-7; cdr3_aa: CASSVSATSDSYEQYF; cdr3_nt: TGTGCCAGCAGTGTATCGGCGACTAGCGATTCCTACGAGCAGTACTTC
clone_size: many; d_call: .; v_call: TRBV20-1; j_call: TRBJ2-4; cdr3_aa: CSASPKNIQYF; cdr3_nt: TGCAGTGCTAGTCCTAAAAACATTCAGTACTTC
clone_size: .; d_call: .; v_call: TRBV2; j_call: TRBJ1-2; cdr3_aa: CASSTRQGYTF; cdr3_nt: TGTGCCAGCAGTACCCGACAGGGCTACACCTTC
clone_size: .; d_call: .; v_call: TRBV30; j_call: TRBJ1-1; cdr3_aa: CAWRVTGSGPEAFF; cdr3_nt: TGTGCCTGGAGGGTTACAGGGTCAGGCCCTGAAGCTTTCTTT
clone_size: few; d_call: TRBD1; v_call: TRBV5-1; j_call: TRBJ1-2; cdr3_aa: CASSSMAGTGYGYTF; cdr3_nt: TGCGCCAGCAGCTCAATGGCCGGGACAGGGTACGGCTACACCTTC
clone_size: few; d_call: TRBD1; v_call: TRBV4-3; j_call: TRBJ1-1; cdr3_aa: CASSQEWTGPNTEAFF; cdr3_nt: TGCGCCAGCAGCCAAGAATGGACAGGACCAAACACTGAAGCTTTCTTT
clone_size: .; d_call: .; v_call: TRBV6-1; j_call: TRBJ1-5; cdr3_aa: CASSEAQGSNQPQHF; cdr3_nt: TGTGCCAGCAGTGAAGCCCAGGGGAGCAATCAGCCCCAGCATTTT
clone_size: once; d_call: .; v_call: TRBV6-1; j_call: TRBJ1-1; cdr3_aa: CASSEAAGDRGSFF; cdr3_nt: TGTGCCAGCAGTGAAGCCGCGGGGGATAGAGGATCTTTCTTT
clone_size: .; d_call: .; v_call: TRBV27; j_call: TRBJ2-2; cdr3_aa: CASGQDYLTGELFF; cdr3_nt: TGTGCCAGCGGCCAGGACTACCTCACCGGGGAGCTGTTTTTT
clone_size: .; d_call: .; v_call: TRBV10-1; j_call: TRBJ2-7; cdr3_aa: CASSESNSGYEQYF; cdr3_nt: TGCGCCAGCAGTGAGTCTAACAGCGGTTACGAGCAGTACTTC
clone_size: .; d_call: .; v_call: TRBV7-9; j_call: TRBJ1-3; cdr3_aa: CASSPGRTIYF; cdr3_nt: TGTGCCAGCAGCCCAGGGAGGACCATATATTTT
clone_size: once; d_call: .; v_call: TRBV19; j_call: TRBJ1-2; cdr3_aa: CASSIDLRKGGDYGYTF; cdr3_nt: TGTGCCAGTAGTATAGATCTAAGGAAGGGAGGAGACTATGGCTACACCTTC
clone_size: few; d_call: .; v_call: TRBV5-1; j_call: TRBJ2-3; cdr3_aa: CASSVGLANPTDTQYF; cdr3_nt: TGCGCCAGCAGCGTGGGACTTGCTAATCCTACAGATACGCAGTATTTT
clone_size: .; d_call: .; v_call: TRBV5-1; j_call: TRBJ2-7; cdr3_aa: CASSSAYEQYF; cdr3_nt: TGCGCCAGCAGCTCTGCCTACGAGCAGTACTTC
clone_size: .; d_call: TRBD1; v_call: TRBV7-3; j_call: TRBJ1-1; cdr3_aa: CASSLYRGQDTEAFF; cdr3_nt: TGTGCCAGCAGCCTGTACAGGGGACAGGACACTGAAGCTTTCTTT
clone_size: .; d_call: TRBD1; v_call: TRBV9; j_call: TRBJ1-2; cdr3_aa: CASSKTGANYGYTF; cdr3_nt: TGTGCCAGCAGTAAGACAGGGGCGAACTATGGCTACACCTTC
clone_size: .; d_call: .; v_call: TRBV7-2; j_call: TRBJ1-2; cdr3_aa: CASSLVISNYGYTF; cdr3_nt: TGTGCCAGCAGCTTAGTTATCAGTAACTATGGCTACACCTTC
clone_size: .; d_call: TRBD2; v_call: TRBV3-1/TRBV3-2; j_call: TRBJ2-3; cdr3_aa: CASSQTSGSTDTQYF; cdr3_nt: TGTGCCAGCAGCCAAACTAGCGGTAGCACAGATACGCAGTATTTT
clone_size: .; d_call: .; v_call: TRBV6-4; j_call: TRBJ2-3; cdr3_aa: CASSEGAEDTQYF; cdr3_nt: TGTGCCAGCAGTGAAGGAGCAGAAGATACGCAGTATTTT
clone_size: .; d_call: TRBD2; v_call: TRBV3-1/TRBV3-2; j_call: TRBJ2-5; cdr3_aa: CASSQRGGRRETQYF; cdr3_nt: TGTGCCAGCAGCCAGCGGGGGGGCCGGCGAGAGACCCAGTACTTC
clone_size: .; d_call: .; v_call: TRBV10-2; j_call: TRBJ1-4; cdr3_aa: CATRGRGEEKLFF; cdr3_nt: TGCGCCACCAGAGGGAGGGGAGAGGAAAAACTGTTTTTT
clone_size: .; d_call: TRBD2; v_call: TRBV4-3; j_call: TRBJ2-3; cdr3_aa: CASSPAPGLAGTDTQYF; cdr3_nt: TGCGCCAGCAGCCCTGCCCCAGGACTAGCGGGCACAGATACGCAGTATTTT
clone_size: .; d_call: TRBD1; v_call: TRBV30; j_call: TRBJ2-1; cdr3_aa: CAWLPGQGYGEQFF; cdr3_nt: TGTGCCTGGTTACCGGGACAGGGGTATGGTGAGCAGTTCTTC
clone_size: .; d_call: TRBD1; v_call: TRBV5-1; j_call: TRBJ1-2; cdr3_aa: CASNPGQGIDGYTF; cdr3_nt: TGCGCCAGCAACCCCGGACAGGGAATTGATGGCTACACCTTC
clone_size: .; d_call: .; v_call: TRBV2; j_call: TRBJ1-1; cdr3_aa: CASIARGRRTEAFF; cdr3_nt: TGTGCCAGCATAGCCAGGGGCCGGCGCACTGAAGCTTTCTTT
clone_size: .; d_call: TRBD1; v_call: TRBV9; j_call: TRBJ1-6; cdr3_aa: CASSARSGTVNSPLHF; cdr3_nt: TGTGCCAGCAGCGCACGCTCCGGGACAGTCAATTCACCCCTCCACTTT
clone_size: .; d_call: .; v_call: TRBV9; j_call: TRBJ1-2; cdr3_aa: CASTQEGRIYGYTF; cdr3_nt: TGTGCCAGCACCCAGGAGGGGAGGATCTATGGCTACACCTTC
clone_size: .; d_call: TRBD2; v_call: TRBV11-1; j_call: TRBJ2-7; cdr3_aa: CASSRSGGTFSYEQYF; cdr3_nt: TGTGCCAGCAGCCGAAGCGGGGGCACCTTCTCCTACGAGCAGTACTTC
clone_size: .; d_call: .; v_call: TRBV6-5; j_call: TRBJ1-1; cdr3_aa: CASSYRQEGEAFF; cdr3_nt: TGTGCCAGCAGTTACCGGCAGGAGGGTGAAGCTTTCTTT
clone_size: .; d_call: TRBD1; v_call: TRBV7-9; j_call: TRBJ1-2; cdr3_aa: CASSLVRDRYYGYTF; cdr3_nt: TGTGCCAGCAGCTTAGTACGGGACAGATACTATGGCTACACCTTC
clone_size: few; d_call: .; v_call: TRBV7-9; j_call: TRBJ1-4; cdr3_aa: CASSPRTGEKLFF; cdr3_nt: TGTGCCAGCAGCCCCCGGACTGGGGAAAAACTGTTTTTT
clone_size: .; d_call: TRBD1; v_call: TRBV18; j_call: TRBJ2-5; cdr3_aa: CASSPPTGQGQETQYF; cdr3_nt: TGTGCCAGCTCACCCCCCACGGGACAGGGGCAAGAGACCCAGTACTTC
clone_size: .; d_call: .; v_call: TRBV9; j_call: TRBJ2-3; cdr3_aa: CASSVFQGSDTQYF; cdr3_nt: TGTGCCAGCAGCGTATTCCAGGGATCAGATACGCAGTATTTT
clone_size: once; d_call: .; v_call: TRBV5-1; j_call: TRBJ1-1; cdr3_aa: CASSLSGGNTEAFF; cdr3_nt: TGCGCCAGCAGCTTAAGTGGAGGGAACACTGAAGCTTTCTTT
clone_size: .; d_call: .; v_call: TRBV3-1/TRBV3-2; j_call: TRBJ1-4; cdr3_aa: CASSQMRVVGTNEKLFF; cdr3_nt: TGTGCCAGCAGCCAAATGAGGGTAGTAGGAACTAATGAAAAACTGTTTTTT